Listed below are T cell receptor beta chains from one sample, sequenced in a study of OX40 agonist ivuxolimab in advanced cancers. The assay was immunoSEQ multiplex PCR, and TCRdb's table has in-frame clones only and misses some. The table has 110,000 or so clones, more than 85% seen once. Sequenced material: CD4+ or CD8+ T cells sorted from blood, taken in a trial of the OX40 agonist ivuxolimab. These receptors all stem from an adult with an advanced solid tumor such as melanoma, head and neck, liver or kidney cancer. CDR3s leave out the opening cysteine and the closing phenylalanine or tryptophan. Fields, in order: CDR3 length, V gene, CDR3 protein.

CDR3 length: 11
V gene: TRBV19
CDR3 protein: ASSRGGGDEQY

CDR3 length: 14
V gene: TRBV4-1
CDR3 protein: ASSQVGTGGNSPLH

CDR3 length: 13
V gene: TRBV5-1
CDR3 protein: ASSLVGQGGNTIY

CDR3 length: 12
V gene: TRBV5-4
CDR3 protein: ASSLRDSNQPQH

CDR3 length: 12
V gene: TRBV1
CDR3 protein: TSSHGGQPKPQH

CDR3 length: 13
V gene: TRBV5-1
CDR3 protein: ASSWGTGSSYEQY

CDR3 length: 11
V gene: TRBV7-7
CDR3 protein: ASSLGFQETQY

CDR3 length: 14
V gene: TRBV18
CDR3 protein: ASSPLREVGTDTQY

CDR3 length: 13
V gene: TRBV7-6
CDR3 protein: ASSLSSGGTYEQY

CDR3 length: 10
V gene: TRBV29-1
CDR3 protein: SVAGTERPQH

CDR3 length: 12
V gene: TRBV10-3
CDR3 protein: AINGLAGTDTQY

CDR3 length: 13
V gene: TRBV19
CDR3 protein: ASSTPGTGGYEQY

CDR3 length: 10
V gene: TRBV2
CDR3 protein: ASIQGVDTQY

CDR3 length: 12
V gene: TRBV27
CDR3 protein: ASSAQAYPEKLF

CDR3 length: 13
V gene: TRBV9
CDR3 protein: ASSLGPDNTGELF

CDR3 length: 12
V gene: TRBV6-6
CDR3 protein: ASSPLKGREKLF

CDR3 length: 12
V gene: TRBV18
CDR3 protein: ASSPRFGANVLT

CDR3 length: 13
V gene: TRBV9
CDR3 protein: ASSVATQGGETQY

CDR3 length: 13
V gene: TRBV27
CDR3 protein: ASSLGTAPIYGYT

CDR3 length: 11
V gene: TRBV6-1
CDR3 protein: ASMARVNTEAF

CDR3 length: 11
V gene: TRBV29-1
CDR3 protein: SVEDTFQETQY

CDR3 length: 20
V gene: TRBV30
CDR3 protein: AWSVGLGLAGAQIYITDTQY

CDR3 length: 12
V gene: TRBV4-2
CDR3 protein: ASSQDRREREQY

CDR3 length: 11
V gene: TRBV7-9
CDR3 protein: ASSLGGFDGYT

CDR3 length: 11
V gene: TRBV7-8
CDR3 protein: ASSRGTNYEQY

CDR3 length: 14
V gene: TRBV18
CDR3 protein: ASSPLTSGSSYEQY

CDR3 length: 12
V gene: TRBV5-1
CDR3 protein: ASTRGTGDSEQY

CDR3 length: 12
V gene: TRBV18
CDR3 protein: ASSPPSREETQY

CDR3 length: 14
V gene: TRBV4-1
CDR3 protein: ASSQDPGGSGNTIY

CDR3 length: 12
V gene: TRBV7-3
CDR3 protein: ASSLMGAPDTQY

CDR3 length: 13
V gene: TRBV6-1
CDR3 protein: ASRRQDFVNQPQH

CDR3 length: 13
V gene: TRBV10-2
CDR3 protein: ASRDVGGGRSPLH